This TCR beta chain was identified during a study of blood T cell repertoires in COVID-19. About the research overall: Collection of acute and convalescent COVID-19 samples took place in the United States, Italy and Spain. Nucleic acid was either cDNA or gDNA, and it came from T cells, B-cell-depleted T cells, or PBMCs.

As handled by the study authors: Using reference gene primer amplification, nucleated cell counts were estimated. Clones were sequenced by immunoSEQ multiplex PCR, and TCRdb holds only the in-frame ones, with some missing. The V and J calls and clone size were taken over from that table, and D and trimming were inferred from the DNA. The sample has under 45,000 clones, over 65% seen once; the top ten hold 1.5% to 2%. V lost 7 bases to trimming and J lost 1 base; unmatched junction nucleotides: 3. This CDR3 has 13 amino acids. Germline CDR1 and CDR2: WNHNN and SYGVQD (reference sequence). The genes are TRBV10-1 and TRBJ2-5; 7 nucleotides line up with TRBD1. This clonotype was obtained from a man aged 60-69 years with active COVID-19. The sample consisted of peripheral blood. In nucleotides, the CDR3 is TGCGCCAGCAAGGGACAGCCCCAAGAGACCCAGTACTTC. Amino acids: CASKGQPQETQYF.